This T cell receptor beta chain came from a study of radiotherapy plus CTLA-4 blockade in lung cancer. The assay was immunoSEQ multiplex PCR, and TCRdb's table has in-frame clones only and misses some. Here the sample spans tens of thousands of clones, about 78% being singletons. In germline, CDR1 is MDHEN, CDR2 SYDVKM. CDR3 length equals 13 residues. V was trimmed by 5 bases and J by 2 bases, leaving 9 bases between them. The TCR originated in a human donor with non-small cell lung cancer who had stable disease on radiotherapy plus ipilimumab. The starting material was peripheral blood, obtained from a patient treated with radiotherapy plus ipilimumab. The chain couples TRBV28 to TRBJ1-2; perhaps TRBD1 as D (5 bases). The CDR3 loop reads CASSQGTNYGYTF. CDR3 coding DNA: TGTGCCAGCAGTCAGGGAACCAACTATGGCTACACCTTC.